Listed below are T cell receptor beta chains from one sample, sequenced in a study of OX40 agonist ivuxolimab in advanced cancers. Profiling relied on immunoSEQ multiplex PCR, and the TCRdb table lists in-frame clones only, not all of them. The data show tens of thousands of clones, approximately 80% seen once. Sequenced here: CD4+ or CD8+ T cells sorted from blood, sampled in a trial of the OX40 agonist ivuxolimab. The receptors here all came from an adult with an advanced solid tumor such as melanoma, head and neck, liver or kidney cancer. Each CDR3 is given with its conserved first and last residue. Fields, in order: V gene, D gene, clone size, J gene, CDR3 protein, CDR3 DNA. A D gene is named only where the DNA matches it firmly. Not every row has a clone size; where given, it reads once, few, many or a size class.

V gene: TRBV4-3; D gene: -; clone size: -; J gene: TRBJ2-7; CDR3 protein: CASSQGWGDRAYEQYF; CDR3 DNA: TGCGCCAGCAGCCAAGGGTGGGGGGACAGAGCCTACGAGCAGTACTTC
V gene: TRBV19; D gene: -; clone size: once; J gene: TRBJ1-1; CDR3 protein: CASSFGTANTEAFF; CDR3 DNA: TGTGCCAGTAGTTTCGGGACGGCGAACACTGAAGCTTTCTTT
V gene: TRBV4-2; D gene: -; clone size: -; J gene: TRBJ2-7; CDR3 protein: CASSQGLGDYEQYF; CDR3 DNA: TGTGCCAGCAGCCAAGGGTTAGGAGACTACGAGCAGTACTTC
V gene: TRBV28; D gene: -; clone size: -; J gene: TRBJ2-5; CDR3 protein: CASSLSGVETQYF; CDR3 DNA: TGTGCCAGCAGTTTATCAGGGGTGGAGACCCAGTACTTC
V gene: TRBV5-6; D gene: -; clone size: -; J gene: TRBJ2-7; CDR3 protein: CASSFGQGNYEQYF; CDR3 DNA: TGTGCCAGCAGCTTCGGGCAGGGGAACTACGAGCAGTACTTC
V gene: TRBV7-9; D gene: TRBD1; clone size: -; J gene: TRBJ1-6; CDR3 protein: CASSPGQNYNSPLHF; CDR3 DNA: TGTGCCAGCAGCCCGGGACAGAATTATAATTCACCCCTCCACTTT
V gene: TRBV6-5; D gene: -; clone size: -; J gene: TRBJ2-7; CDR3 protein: CATETAGFNEQYF; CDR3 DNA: TGTGCCACCGAGACCGCCGGGTTTAACGAGCAGTACTTC
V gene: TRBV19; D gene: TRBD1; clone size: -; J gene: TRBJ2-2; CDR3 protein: CASSQGANTGELFF; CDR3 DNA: TGTGCCAGTAGTCAGGGGGCGAACACCGGGGAGCTGTTTTTT
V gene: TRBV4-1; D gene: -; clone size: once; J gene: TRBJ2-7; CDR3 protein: CASSHTGPTYEQYF; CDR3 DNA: TGCGCCAGCAGCCATACCGGGCCGACCTACGAGCAGTACTTC
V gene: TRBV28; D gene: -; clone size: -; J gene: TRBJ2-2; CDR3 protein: CASSWGNAGELFF; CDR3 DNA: TGTGCCAGCAGTTGGGGGAACGCCGGGGAGCTGTTTTTT
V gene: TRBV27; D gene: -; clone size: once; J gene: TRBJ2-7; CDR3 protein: CASSLSVGLSVYEQYF; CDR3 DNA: TGTGCCAGCAGTTTATCGGTAGGGCTAAGTGTATACGAGCAGTACTTC
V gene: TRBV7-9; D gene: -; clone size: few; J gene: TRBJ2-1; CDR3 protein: CASSLGKGYEQFF; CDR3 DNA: TGTGCCAGCAGCTTAGGAAAAGGATATGAGCAGTTCTTC
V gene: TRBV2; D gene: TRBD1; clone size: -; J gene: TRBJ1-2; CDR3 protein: CASRPGQDYYGYTF; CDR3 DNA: TGTGCCAGCAGGCCGGGACAGGATTACTATGGCTACACCTTC